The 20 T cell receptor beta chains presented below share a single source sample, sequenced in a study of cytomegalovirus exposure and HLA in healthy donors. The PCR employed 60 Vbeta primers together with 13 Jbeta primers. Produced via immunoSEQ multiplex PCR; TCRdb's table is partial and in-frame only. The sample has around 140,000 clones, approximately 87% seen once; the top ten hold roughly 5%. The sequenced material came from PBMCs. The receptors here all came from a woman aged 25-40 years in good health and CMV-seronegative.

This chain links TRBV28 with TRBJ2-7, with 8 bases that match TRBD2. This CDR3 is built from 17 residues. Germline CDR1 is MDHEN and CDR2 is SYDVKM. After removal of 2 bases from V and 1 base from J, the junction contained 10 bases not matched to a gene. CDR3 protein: CASSLPGGAGASYEQYF. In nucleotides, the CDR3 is TGTGCCAGCAGTTTACCCGGGGGGGCCGGTGCGTCCTACGAGCAGTACTTC.

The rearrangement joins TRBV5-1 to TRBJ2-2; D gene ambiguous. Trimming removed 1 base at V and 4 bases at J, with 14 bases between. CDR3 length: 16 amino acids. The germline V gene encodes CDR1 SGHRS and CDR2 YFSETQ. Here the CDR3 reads CASSLRVATGTGELFF. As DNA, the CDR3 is TGCGCCAGCAGCTTGCGTGTGGCCACGGGCACCGGGGAGCTGTTTTTT.

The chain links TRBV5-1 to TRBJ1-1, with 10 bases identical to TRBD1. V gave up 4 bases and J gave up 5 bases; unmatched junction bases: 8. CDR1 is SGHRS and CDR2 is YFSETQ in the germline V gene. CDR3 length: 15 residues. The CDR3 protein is CASSTAGTGATEAFF. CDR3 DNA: TGCGCCAGCAGCACTGCCGGGACAGGGGCGACTGAAGCTTTCTTT.

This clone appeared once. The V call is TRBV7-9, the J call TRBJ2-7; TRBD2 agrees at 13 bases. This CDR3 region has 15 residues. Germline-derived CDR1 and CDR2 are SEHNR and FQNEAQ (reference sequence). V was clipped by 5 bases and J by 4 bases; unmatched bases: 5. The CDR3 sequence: CASSTGTSGIYEQYF. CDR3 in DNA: TGTGCCAGCAGCACGGGGACTAGCGGGATTTACGAGCAGTACTTC.

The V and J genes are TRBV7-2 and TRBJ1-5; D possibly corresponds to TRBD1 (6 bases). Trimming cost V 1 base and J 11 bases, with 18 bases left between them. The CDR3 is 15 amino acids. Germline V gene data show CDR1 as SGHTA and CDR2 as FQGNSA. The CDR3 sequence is CASSLGGTSVRSQHF. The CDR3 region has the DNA TGTGCCAGCAGCTTAGGGGGGACATCCGTCAGGTCCCAGCATTTT.

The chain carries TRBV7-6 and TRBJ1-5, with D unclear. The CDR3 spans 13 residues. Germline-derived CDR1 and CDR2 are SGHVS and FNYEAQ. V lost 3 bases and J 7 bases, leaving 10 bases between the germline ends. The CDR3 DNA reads TGTGCCAGCAGCTTGGAGTCCCGACAGCCCCAGCATTTT. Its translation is CASSLESRQPQHF. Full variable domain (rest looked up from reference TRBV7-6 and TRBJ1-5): GAGVSQSPRYKVTKRGQDVALRCDPISGHVSLYWYRQALGQGPEFLTYFNYEAQQDKSGLPNDRFSAERPEGSISTLTIQRTEQRDSAMYRCASSLESRQPQHFGDGTRLSIL.

The CDR3 protein is CASSRTGGDPEAFF. DNA for the CDR3: TGTGCCAGCAGCCGGACAGGGGGCGACCCTGAAGCTTTCTTT. The rearrangement links TRBV5-4 to TRBJ1-1; 11 positions agree with TRBD1. V dropped 4 bases and J dropped 6; count of bases not matched to a gene: 5. CDR1 and CDR2 (germline): SGHNT, YYREEE (reference sequence). CDR3 length equals 14 residues.

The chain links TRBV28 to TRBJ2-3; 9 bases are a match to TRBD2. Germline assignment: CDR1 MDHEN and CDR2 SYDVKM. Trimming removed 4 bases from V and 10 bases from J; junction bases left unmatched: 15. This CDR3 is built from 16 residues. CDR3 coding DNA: TGTGCCAGCAGTTCTCCCCCAATAGCGGGAGTAGCCGCGCAGTATTTT. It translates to CASSSPPIAGVAAQYF.

CDR3 in amino acids: CASRQGNNQPQHF. CDR3 bases: TGTGCCAGCAGACAGGGTAACAATCAGCCCCAGCATTTT. V usage is TRBV2 and J usage is TRBJ1-5, with D maybe TRBD1 (6 bases). V was shortened by 6 bases and J by 3 bases, with 9 bases between the two germline ends. CDR3 size: 13 residues. Germline assignment: CDR1 SNHLY and CDR2 FYNNEI.

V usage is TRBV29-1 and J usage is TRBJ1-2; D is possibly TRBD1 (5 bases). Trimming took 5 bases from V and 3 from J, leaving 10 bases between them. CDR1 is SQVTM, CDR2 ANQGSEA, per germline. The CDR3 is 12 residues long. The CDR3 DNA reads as TGCAGCGTTCGGGGGACGGACTATGGCTACACCTTC. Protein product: CSVRGTDYGYTF.

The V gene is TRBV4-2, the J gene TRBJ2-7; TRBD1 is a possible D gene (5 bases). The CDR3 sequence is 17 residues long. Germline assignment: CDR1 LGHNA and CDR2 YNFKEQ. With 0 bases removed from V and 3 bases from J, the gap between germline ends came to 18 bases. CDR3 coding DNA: TGTGCCAGCAGCCAAGATCCCGCAGGGAAAGGTTACTACGAGCAGTACTTC. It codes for CASSQDPAGKGYYEQYF.

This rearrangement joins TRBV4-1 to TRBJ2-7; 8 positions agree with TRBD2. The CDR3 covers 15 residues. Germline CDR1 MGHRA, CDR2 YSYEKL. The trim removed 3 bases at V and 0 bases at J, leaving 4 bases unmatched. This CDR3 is CASSHRGGSSYEQYF. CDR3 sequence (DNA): TGCGCCAGCAGCCACCGGGGGGGATCCTCCTACGAGCAGTACTTC.

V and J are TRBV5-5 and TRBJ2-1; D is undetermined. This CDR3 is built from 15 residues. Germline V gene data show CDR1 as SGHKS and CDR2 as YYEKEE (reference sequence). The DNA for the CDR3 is TGTGTCACACGCCTTTCGGCTAGTGGTGGGTATGAGCAGTTCTTC. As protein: CVTRLSASGGYEQFF.

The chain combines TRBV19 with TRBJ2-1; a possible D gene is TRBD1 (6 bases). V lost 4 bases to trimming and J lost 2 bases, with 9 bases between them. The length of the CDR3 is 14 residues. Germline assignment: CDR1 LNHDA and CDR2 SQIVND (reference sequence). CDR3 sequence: CASSRQVTYNEQFF. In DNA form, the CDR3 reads TGTGCCAGTAGTAGACAGGTCACCTACAATGAGCAGTTCTTC.

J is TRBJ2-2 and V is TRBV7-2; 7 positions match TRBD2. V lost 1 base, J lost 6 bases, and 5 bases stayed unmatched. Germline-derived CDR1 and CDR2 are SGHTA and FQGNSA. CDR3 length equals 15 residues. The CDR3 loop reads CASSLGLAGAGELFF. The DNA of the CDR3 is TGTGCCAGCAGCTTAGGACTAGCCGGAGCCGGGGAGCTGTTTTTT. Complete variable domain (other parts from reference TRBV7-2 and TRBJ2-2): GAGVSQSPSNKVTEKGKDVELRCDPISGHTALYWYRQSLGQGLEFLIYFQGNSAPDKSGLPSDRFSAERTGGSVSTLTIQRTQQEDSAVYLCASSLGLAGAGELFFGEGSRLTVL.

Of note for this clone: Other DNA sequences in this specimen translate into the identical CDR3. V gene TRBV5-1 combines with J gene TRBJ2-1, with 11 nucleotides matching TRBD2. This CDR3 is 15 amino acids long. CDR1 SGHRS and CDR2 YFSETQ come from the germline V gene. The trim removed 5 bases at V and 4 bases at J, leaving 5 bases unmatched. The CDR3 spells CASSTGTSGYNEQFF. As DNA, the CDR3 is TGCGCCAGCAGTACCGGGACTAGCGGTTACAATGAGCAGTTCTTC.

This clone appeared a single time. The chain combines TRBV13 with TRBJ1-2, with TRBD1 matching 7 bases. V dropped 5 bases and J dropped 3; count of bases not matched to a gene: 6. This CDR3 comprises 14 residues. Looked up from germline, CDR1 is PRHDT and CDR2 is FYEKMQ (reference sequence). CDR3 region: CASSPGGSDYGYTF. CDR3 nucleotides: TGTGCCAGCAGCCCAGGGGGATCGGACTATGGCTACACCTTC.

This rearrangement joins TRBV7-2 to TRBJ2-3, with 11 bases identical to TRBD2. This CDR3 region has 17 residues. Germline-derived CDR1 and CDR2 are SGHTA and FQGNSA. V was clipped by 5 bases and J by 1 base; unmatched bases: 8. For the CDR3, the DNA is TGTGCCAGCAGCCCTCACCTTAGCGGGGGGGGCACAGATACGCAGTATTTT. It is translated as CASSPHLSGGGTDTQYF.

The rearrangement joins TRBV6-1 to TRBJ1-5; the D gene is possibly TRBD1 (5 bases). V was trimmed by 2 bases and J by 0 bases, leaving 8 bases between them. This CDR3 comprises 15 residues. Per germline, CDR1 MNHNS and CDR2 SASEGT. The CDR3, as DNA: TGTGCCAGCAGTGAATCAGGGTATAGCAATCAGCCCCAGCATTTT. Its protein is CASSESGYSNQPQHF.

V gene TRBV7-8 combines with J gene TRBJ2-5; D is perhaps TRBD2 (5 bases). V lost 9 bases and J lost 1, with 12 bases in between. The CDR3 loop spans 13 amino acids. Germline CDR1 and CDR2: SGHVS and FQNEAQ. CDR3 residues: CASAYGVQETQYF. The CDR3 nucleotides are TGTGCCAGTGCCTACGGGGTCCAAGAGACCCAGTACTTC. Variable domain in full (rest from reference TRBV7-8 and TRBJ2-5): GAGVSQSPRYKVAKRGQDVALRCDPISGHVSLFWYQQALGQGPEFLTYFQNEAQLDKSGLPSDRFFAERPEGSVSTLKIQRTQQEDSAVYLCASAYGVQETQYFGPGTRLLVL.